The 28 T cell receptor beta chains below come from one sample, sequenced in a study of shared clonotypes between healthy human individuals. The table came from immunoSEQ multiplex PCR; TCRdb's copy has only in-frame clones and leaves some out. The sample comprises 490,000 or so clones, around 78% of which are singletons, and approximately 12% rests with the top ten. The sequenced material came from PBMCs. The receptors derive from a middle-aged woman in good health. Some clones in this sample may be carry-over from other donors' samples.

The CDR3 loop is CASSHPPPSYEQYF. In nucleotides, the CDR3 is TGTGCCAGCAGTCATCCTCCACCCTCCTACGAGCAGTACTTC. The J gene is TRBJ2-7, the V gene TRBV6-5, with D hard to call. Germline V gene lookup returns CDR1 MNHEY and CDR2 SVGAGI. Trimming took off 5 bases at V and 0 bases at J, with 11 bases between the two ends. The CDR3 is 14 amino acids.

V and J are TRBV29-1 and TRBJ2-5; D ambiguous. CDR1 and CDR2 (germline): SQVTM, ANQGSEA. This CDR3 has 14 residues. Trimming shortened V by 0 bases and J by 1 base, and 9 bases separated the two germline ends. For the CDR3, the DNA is TGCAGCGTTGAAGACCCCAAACTCCAAGAGACCCAGTACTTC. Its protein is CSVEDPKLQETQYF.

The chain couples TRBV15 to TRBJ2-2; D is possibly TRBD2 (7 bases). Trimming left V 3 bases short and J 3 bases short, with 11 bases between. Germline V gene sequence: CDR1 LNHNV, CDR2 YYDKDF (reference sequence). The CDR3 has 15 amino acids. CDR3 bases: TGTGCCACCAGCAGGGGGGGGCCGTACACCGGGGAGCTGTTTTTT. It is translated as CATSRGGPYTGELFF.

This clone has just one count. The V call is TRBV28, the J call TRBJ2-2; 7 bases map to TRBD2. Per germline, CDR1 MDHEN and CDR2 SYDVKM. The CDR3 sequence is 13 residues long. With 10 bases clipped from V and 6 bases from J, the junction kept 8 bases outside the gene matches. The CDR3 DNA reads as TGTGCCACCCTTAGCGGGCTCGCCGGGGAGCTGTTTTTT. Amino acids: CATLSGLAGELFF.

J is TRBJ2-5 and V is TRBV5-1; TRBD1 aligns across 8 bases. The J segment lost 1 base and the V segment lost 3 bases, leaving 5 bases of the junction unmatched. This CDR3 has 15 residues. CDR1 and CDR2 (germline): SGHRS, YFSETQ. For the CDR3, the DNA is TGCGCCAGCAGCTGGGGGACAGGCGTCCAAGAGACCCAGTACTTC. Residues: CASSWGTGVQETQYF.

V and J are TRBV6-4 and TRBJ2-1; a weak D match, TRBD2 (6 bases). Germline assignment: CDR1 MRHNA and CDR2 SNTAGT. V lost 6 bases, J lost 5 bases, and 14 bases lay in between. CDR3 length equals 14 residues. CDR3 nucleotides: TGTGCCAGCAGATTTACAGGAGGGAACAATGAGCAGTTCTTC. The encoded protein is CASRFTGGNNEQFF.

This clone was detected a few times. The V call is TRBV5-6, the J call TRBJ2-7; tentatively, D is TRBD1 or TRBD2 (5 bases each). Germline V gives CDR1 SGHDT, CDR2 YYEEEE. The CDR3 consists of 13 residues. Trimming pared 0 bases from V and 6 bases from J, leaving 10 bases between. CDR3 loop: CASSLDRDGEQYF. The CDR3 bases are TGTGCCAGCAGCTTGGACCGGGACGGCGAGCAGTACTTC. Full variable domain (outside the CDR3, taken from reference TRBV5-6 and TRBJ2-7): DAGVTQSPTHLIKTRGQQVTLRCSPKSGHDTVSWYQQALGQGPQFIFQYYEEEERQRGNFPDRFSGHQFPNYSSELNVNALLLGDSALYLCASSLDRDGEQYFGPGTRLTVT.

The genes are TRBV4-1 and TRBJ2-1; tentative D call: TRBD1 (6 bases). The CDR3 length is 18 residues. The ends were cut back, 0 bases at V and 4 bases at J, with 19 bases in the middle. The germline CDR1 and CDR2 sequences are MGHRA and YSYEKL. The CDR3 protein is CASSQEGGRRAGYNEQFF. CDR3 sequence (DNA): TGCGCCAGCAGCCAAGAAGGGGGACGCAGAGCCGGATACAATGAGCAGTTCTTC.

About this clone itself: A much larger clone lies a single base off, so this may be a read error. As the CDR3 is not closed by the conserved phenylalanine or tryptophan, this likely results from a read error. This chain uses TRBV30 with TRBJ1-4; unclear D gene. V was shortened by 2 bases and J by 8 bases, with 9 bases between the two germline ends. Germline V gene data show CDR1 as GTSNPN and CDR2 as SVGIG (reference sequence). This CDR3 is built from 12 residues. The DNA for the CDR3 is TGTGCCTGGAGTACGAACGGAGAAAAACTGTTTCTT. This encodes CAWSTNGEKLFL.

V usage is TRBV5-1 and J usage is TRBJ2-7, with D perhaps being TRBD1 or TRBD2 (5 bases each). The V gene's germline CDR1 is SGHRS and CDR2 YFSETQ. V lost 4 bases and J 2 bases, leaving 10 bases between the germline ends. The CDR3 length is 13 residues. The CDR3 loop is CASSRDGAYEQYF. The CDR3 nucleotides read TGCGCCAGCAGCCGGGACGGTGCCTACGAGCAGTACTTC.

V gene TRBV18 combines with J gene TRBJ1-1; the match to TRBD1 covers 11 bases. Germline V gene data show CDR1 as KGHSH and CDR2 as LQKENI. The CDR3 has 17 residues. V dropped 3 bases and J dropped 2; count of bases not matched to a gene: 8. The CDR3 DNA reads TGTGCCAGCTCACCTTTCCGGGACAGGGGGGGTAACACTGAAGCTTTCTTT. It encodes CASSPFRDRGGNTEAFF.

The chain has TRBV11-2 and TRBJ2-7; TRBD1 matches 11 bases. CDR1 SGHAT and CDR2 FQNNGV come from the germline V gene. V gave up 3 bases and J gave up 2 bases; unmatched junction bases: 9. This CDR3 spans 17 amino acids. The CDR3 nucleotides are TGTGCCAGCAGCTTGGAGGACAGGGGGCGCCCAGCCTACGAGCAGTACTTC. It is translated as CASSLEDRGRPAYEQYF.

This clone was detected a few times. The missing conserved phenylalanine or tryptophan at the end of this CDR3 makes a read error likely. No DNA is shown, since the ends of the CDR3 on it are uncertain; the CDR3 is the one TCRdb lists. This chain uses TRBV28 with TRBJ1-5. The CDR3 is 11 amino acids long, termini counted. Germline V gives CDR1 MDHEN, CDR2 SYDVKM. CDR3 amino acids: CASSLDNVEHL.

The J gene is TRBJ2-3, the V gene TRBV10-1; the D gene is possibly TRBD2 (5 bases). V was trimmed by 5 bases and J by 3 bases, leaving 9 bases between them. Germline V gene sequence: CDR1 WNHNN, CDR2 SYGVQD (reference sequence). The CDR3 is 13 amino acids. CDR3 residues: CASSLGGTDTQYF. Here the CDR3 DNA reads TGCGCCAGCAGTCTCGGAGGTACAGATACGCAGTATTTT.

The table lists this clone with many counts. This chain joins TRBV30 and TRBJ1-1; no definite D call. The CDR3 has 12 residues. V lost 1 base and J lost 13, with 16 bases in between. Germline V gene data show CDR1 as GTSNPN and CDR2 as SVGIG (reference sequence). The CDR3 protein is CAWSGHDPLVFF. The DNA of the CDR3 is TGTGCCTGGAGTGGGCATGACCCGCTTGTTTTCTTT.

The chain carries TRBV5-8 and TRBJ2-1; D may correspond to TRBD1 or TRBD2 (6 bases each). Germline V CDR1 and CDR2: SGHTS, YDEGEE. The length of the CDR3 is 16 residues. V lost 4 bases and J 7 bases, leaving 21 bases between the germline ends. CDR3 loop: CASSGPRSGDMNEQFF. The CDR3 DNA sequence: TGTGCCAGCAGCGGCCCTAGGTCGGGGGACATGAATGAGCAGTTCTTC.

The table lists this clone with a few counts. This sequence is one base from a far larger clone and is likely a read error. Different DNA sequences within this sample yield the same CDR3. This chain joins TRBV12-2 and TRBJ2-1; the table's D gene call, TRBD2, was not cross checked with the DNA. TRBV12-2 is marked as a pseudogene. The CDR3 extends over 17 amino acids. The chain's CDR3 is CASRLGALAGGSDEQFF. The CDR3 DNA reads TGTGCAAGTCGTTTAGGGGCCCTAGCGGGAGGGAGCGATGAGCAGTTCTTC.

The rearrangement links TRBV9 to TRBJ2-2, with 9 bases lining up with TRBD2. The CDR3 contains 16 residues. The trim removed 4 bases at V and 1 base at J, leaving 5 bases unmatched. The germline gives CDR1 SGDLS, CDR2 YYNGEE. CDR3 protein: CASSPNSGRNTGELFF. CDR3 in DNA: TGTGCCAGCAGCCCGAATAGCGGGAGGAACACCGGGGAGCTGTTTTTT.

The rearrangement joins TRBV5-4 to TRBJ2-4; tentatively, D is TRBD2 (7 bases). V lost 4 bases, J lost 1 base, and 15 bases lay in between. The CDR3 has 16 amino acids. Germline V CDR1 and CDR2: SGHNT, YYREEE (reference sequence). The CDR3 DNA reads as TGTGCCAGCAGCCCGGGGGGAGGGGGTGCCAAAAACATTCAGTACTTC. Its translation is CASSPGGGGAKNIQYF.

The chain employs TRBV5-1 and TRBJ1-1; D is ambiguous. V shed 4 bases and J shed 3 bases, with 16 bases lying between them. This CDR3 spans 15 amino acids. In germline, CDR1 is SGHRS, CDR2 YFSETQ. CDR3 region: CASSSGPGGYTEAFF. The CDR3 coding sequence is TGCGCCAGCAGCAGTGGGCCTGGAGGATACACTGAAGCTTTCTTT. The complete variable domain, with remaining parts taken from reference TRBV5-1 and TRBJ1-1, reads KAGVTQTPRYLIKTRGQQVTLSCSPISGHRSVSWYQQTPGQGLQFLFEYFSETQRNKGNFPGRFSGRQFSNSRSEMNVSTLELGDSALYLCASSSGPGGYTEAFFGQGTRLTVV.

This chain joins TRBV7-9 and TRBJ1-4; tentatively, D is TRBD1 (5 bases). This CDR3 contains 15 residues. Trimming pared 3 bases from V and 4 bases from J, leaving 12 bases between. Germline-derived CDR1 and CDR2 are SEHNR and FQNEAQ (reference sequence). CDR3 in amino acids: CASSFGGTDNEKLFF. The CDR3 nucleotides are TGTGCCAGCAGCTTTGGAGGGACCGATAATGAAAAACTGTTTTTT.

The CDR3 loop reads CASSFLGSIRGAGERETQYF. The CDR3 DNA reads TGCGCCAGCAGCTTTTTGGGGTCGATCCGAGGGGCGGGAGAGCGGGAGACCCAGTACTTC. This rearrangement joins TRBV5-1 to TRBJ2-5, with 7 bases aligning to TRBD2. CDR3 size: 20 residues. Germline CDR1 reads SGHRS; CDR2 reads YFSETQ. J lost 5 bases, V lost 2 bases, and 24 bases had no gene match. Using reference TRBV5-1 and TRBJ2-5 for the parts outside the CDR3, the full variable domain is KAGVTQTPRYLIKTRGQQVTLSCSPISGHRSVSWYQQTPGQGLQFLFEYFSETQRNKGNFPGRFSGRQFSNSRSEMNVSTLELGDSALYLCASSFLGSIRGAGERETQYFGPGTRLLVL.

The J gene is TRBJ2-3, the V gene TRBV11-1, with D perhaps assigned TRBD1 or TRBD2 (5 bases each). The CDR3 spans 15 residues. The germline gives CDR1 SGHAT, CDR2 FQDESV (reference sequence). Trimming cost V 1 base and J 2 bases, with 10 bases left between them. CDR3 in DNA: TGTGCCAGCAGCTTAGTTGGGGGTCCCACAGATACGCAGTATTTT. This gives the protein CASSLVGGPTDTQYF.

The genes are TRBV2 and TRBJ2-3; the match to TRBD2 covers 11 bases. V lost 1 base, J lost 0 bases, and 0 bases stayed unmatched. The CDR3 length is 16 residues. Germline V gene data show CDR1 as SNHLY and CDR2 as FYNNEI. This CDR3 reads CASSEGTSGSTDTQYF. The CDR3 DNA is TGTGCCAGCAGTGAAGGGACTAGCGGGAGCACAGATACGCAGTATTTT.

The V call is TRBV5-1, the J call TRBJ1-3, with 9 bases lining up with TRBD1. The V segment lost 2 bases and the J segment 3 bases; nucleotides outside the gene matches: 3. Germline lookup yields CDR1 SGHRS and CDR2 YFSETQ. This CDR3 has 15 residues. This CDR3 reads CASSFDRGVGNTIYF. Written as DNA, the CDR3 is TGCGCCAGCAGCTTTGACAGGGGGGTTGGAAACACCATATATTTT.

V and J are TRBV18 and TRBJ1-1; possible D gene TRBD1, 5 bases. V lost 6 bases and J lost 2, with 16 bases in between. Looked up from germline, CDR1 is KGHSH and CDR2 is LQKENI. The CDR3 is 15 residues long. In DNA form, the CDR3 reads TGTGCCAGCTCCCCCAGAGGAGGGGATAACACTGAAGCTTTCTTT. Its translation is CASSPRGGDNTEAFF.

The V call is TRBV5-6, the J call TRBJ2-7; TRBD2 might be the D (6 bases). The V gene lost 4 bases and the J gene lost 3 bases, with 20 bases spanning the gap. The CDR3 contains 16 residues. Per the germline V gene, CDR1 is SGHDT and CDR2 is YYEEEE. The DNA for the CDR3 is TGTGCCAGCAGCGGGGGGAGTGCCAACTTGTACTACGAGCAGTACTTC. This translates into CASSGGSANLYYEQYF.

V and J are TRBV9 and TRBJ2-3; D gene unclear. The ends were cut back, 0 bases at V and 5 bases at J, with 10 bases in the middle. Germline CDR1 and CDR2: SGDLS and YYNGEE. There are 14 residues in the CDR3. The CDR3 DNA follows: TGTGCCAGCAGCGTAGCTCAAGGCAGAGATACGCAGTATTTT. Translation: CASSVAQGRDTQYF.